Shown below are 26 T cell receptor beta chains from a single sample sequenced in a study of OX40 agonist ivuxolimab in advanced cancers. Method: immunoSEQ multiplex PCR; TCRdb's copy keeps in-frame clones and lacks some. The data hold approximately 54,000 clones, with 85% to 95% observed a single time. Material: CD4+ or CD8+ T cells sorted from blood, obtained in a trial of the OX40 agonist ivuxolimab. These receptors were collected from an adult with an advanced solid tumor such as melanoma, head and neck, liver or kidney cancer.

This chain links TRBV15 with TRBJ1-5; weak D call: TRBD1 (6 bases). Trimming took 1 base from V and 4 from J, leaving 8 bases between them. In germline, CDR1 is LNHNV, CDR2 YYDKDF (reference sequence). The CDR3 spans 14 residues. The CDR3 nucleotides read TGTGCCACCAGCAGAGTAGGACAGAATCAGCCCCAGCATTTT. As protein: CATSRVGQNQPQHF.

The V and J genes are TRBV30 and TRBJ2-7; 9 bases agree with TRBD1. The ends lost 1 base at V and 6 bases at J; junction bases unmatched: 7. CDR1 is GTSNPN and CDR2 is SVGIG in the germline V gene (reference sequence). This CDR3 spans 14 amino acids. The chain's CDR3 is CAWSGGTGTGEQYF. The CDR3 coding sequence is TGTGCCTGGAGTGGGGGGACAGGGACGGGCGAGCAGTACTTC.

This chain uses TRBV6-1 with TRBJ2-2, with D perhaps TRBD1 (6 bases). CDR3 size: 15 residues. The V end was cut by 3 bases, the J end by 0 bases, with 8 bases between. Germline V gene lookup returns CDR1 MNHNS and CDR2 SASEGT. The DNA for the CDR3 is TGTGCCAGCAGTGACAGGGGACCGAACACCGGGGAGCTGTTTTTT. Protein: CASSDRGPNTGELFF.

This chain links TRBV4-1 with TRBJ1-5; tentative D call: TRBD1 (5 bases). The ends were cut back, 0 bases at V and 7 bases at J, with 13 bases in the middle. Germline CDR1 reads MGHRA; CDR2 reads YSYEKL. The CDR3 has 15 amino acids. The CDR3 protein is CASSQDGQGTQPQHF. In DNA form, the CDR3 reads TGCGCCAGCAGCCAAGATGGGCAGGGAACGCAGCCCCAGCATTTT.

The chain combines TRBV4-3 with TRBJ1-6; no clear D gene. V shed 0 bases and J shed 9 bases, with 9 bases lying between them. The germline gives CDR1 LGHNA, CDR2 YSLEER. The CDR3 contains 14 residues. The CDR3 DNA reads as TGCGCCAGCAGCCAAGATAGACGGAGTTCACCCCTCCACTTT. Encoded protein: CASSQDRRSSPLHF.

The chain links TRBV28 to TRBJ1-5; the D gene is possibly TRBD1 (6 bases). CDR1 and CDR2 from the germline V gene are MDHEN and SYDVKM. The CDR3 sequence is 13 residues long. The V gene lost 2 bases and the J gene lost 6 bases, with 8 bases spanning the gap. The CDR3 DNA sequence: TGTGCCAGCAGTTTACGGACAGCTCAGCCCCAGCATTTT. Translating it yields CASSLRTAQPQHF.

The V call is TRBV27, the J call TRBJ2-1, with D hard to call. This CDR3 spans 13 amino acids. CDR1 and CDR2 (germline): MNHEY, SMNVEV (reference sequence). V lost 5 bases and J lost 0, with 5 bases in between. The chain's CDR3 is CASSQSSYNEQFF. The CDR3 nucleotides are TGTGCCAGCAGTCAAAGCTCCTACAATGAGCAGTTCTTC.

This chain links TRBV7-9 with TRBJ2-1, with D hard to call. The V gene's germline CDR1 is SEHNR and CDR2 FQNEAQ (reference sequence). The CDR3 covers 12 residues. Trimming removed 5 bases from V and 10 bases from J, with 12 bases in between. The DNA for the CDR3 is TGTGCCAGCAGCCCCCGTCCCGGGGAGCAGTTCTTC. Protein product: CASSPRPGEQFF.

The chain employs TRBV13 and TRBJ2-2; D is ambiguous. The length of the CDR3 is 14 residues. Germline-derived CDR1 and CDR2 are PRHDT and FYEKMQ (reference sequence). The V and J ends lost 1 base and 8 bases respectively, with 11 bases between them. This chain's CDR3 is CASSLEGPTGELFF. In DNA, the CDR3 is TGTGCCAGCAGCTTAGAAGGGCCCACGGGGGAGCTGTTTTTT.

V usage is TRBV7-6 and J usage is TRBJ1-1; D unclear. The CDR3 is 13 residues long. Trimming left V 5 bases short and J 5 bases short, with 12 bases between. From germline, CDR1 is SGHVS and CDR2 FNYEAQ. CDR3 nucleotides: TGTGCCAGCAGCGATTCGGGGTCTACTGAAGCTTTCTTT. As protein: CASSDSGSTEAFF.

CDR3 region: CASSSERGDLSSYNEQFF. The CDR3 coding sequence is TGTGCCAGCAGCTCCGAGCGGGGGGATTTAAGCTCCTACAATGAGCAGTTCTTC. The J gene is TRBJ2-1, the V gene TRBV9; 9 nucleotides align to TRBD2. Per germline, CDR1 SGDLS and CDR2 YYNGEE. There are 18 residues in the CDR3. Trimming cost V 4 bases and J 0 bases; bases outside gene matches: 11.

The chain joins TRBV7-9 to TRBJ2-7; 9 bases fit TRBD1. V trimming: 3 bases; J trimming: 0 bases; junction bases outside the gene matches: 15. The CDR3 contains 19 residues. Germline V gives CDR1 SEHNR, CDR2 FQNEAQ (reference sequence). This chain's CDR3 is CASSLRRPGTGFPSYEQYF. As DNA, the CDR3 is TGTGCCAGCAGCTTGCGACGTCCCGGGACAGGGTTCCCCTCCTACGAGCAGTACTTC.

The chain combines TRBV6-5 with TRBJ2-1; 10 positions agree with TRBD2. V lost 5 bases to trimming and J lost 6 bases; unmatched junction nucleotides: 7. Germline CDR1 and CDR2: MNHEY and SVGAGI. This CDR3 comprises 15 residues. As DNA, the CDR3 is TGTGCCAGCAGTGTAAGCGGGGGGGCCGGCAATGAGCAGTTCTTC. Its translation is CASSVSGGAGNEQFF.

The J gene is TRBJ2-7, the V gene TRBV29-1; either TRBD1 or TRBD2 may fit D (5 bases each). Trimming took 1 base from V and 0 from J, leaving 13 bases between them. Germline V lookup: CDR1 SQVTM, CDR2 ANQGSEA. The CDR3 spans 15 residues. This CDR3 reads CSVEVRGRNSYEQYF. CDR3 nucleotides: TGCAGCGTTGAAGTTCGGGGACGGAACTCCTACGAGCAGTACTTC.

The chain combines TRBV29-1 with TRBJ1-1; weak D call: TRBD1 (6 bases). V shed 6 bases and J shed 1 base, with 15 bases lying between them. Germline CDR1 reads SQVTM; CDR2 reads ANQGSEA. The CDR3 length is 14 residues. This CDR3 is CSVTTGASNTEAFF. CDR3 DNA sequence: TGCAGCGTCACCACGGGGGCCTCGAACACTGAAGCTTTCTTT. The variable domain in full, completed from reference TRBV29-1 and TRBJ1-1, reads SAVISQKPSRDICQRGTSLTIQCQVDSQVTMMFWYRQQPGQSLTLIATANQGSEATYESGFVIDKFPISRPNLTFSTLTVSNMSPEDSSIYLCSVTTGASNTEAFFGQGTRLTVV.

This clone occurred once. J is TRBJ2-3 and V is TRBV6-1; tentative D call: TRBD2 (6 bases). The ends were cut back, 0 bases at V and 1 base at J, with 17 bases in the middle. The CDR3 covers 18 residues. Germline V gene lookup returns CDR1 MNHNS and CDR2 SASEGT. CDR3 nucleotide sequence: TGTGCCAGCAGTGAAGCGCTCGTCTATGCTAGCGGCACAGATACGCAGTATTTT. As protein: CASSEALVYASGTDTQYF.

V is TRBV28 and J is TRBJ2-7; a possible D gene is TRBD2 (5 bases). This CDR3 has 14 amino acids. From germline, CDR1 is MDHEN and CDR2 SYDVKM. V was trimmed by 3 bases and J by 2 bases, leaving 11 bases between them. The CDR3 sequence: CASSLRTRPYEQYF. DNA of the CDR3: TGTGCCAGCAGTTTGAGGACTCGACCCTACGAGCAGTACTTC. The full variable domain, in which reference TRBV28 and TRBJ2-7 provide the parts outside the CDR3, is DVKVTQSSRYLVKRTGEKVFLECVQDMDHENMFWYRQDPGLGLRLIYFSYDVKMKEKGDIPEGYSVSREKKERFSLILESASTNQTSMYLCASSLRTRPYEQYFGPGTRLTVT.

The rearrangement uses TRBV7-9 and TRBJ1-2; possibly TRBD1 for D (5 bases). Germline CDR1 and CDR2: SEHNR and FQNEAQ (reference sequence). The CDR3 contains 18 residues. Trimming took 2 bases from V and 2 from J, leaving 21 bases between them. The DNA for the CDR3 is TGTGCCAGCAGCTTAAACTCTCGCCAGGGAGGTAACAACTATGGCTACACCTTC. Translating gives CASSLNSRQGGNNYGYTF.

The J gene is TRBJ2-1, the V gene TRBV5-8; maybe TRBD2 (5 bases). V gave up 2 bases and J gave up 8 bases, with 11 bases separating them. CDR3 length: 13 amino acids. Looked up from germline, CDR1 is SGHTS and CDR2 is YDEGEE. The CDR3 spells CASSLLAFDEQFF. The CDR3 coding sequence is TGTGCCAGCAGCTTATTAGCGTTTGATGAGCAGTTCTTC. The whole variable domain, remainder taken from reference TRBV5-8 and TRBJ2-1, is EAGVTQSPTHLIKTRGQQATLRCSPISGHTSVYWYQQALGLGLQFLLWYDEGEERNRGNFPPRFSGRQFPNYSSELNVNALELEDSALYLCASSLLAFDEQFFGPGTRLTVL.

The rearrangement joins TRBV6-5 to TRBJ1-6, with 8 bases fitting TRBD1. Germline V gene lookup returns CDR1 MNHEY and CDR2 SVGAGI. V lost 2 bases, J lost 11 bases, and 5 bases stayed unmatched. The CDR3 runs to 14 residues. For the CDR3, the DNA is TGTGCCAGCAGTTACGGCCCAGGGGGCGCACCCCTCCACTTT. Protein: CASSYGPGGAPLHF.

The chain employs TRBV7-3 and TRBJ2-1, with 9 bases identical to TRBD2. Losses at the gene ends were 0 bases for V and 7 bases for J; bases not matched to a gene: 10. CDR3 length: 17 residues. Germline V CDR1 and CDR2: SGHTA, FQGTGA. CDR3 nucleotide sequence: TGTGCCAGCAGCTTAACCGTAGCGGGGGACCCATGGAATGAGCAGTTCTTC. Translation: CASSLTVAGDPWNEQFF.

The chain has TRBV10-3 and TRBJ2-7, with D perhaps assigned TRBD1 or TRBD2 (5 bases each). This CDR3 region has 15 residues. From germline, CDR1 is ENHRY and CDR2 SYGVKD. V lost 3 bases and J 3 bases, leaving 15 bases between the germline ends. CDR3 region: CAISELGGEVYEQYF. DNA of the CDR3: TGTGCCATCAGTGAACTTGGGGGAGAGGTCTACGAGCAGTACTTC.

This clone was counted a single time. The V gene is TRBV6-6, the J gene TRBJ1-2; 10 nucleotides match TRBD1. CDR3 size: 15 residues. V shed 0 bases and J 4 bases; nucleotides not matched to a gene: 2. Germline lookup yields CDR1 MNHNY and CDR2 SVGAGI (reference sequence). The CDR3 reads CASSYSGTGAYGYTF. DNA for the CDR3: TGTGCCAGCAGTTACTCGGGGACAGGGGCCTATGGCTACACCTTC.

The chain joins TRBV9 to TRBJ2-7; TRBD2 might be the D (5 bases). Germline CDR1 and CDR2: SGDLS and YYNGEE. CDR3 length: 14 amino acids. V was cut by 2 bases and J by 1 base, with 10 bases left in between. As DNA, the CDR3 is TGTGCCAGCAGCGTTTCTCCGGGATCCTACGAGCAGTACTTC. Amino acids: CASSVSPGSYEQYF.

This chain uses TRBV15 with TRBJ2-1; TRBD2 matches at 13 bases. CDR3 length equals 17 residues. Germline assignment: CDR1 LNHNV and CDR2 YYDKDF (reference sequence). After removal of 2 bases from V and 7 bases from J, the junction contained 8 bases not matched to a gene. CDR3 amino acids: CATSRLLETSGRNEQFF. CDR3 in DNA: TGTGCCACCAGCAGACTCCTAGAGACTAGCGGGAGGAATGAGCAGTTCTTC.

The chain's CDR3 is CASSQATGDTDTQYF. CDR3 in DNA: TGCGCCAGCAGCCAAGCGACAGGGGACACAGATACGCAGTATTTT. The chain has TRBV4-3 and TRBJ2-3; 8 bases match TRBD1. The CDR3 runs 15 residues. Germline CDR1 is LGHNA and CDR2 is YSLEER. J gave up 2 bases and V 1 base, and 2 bases lay outside the gene matches.